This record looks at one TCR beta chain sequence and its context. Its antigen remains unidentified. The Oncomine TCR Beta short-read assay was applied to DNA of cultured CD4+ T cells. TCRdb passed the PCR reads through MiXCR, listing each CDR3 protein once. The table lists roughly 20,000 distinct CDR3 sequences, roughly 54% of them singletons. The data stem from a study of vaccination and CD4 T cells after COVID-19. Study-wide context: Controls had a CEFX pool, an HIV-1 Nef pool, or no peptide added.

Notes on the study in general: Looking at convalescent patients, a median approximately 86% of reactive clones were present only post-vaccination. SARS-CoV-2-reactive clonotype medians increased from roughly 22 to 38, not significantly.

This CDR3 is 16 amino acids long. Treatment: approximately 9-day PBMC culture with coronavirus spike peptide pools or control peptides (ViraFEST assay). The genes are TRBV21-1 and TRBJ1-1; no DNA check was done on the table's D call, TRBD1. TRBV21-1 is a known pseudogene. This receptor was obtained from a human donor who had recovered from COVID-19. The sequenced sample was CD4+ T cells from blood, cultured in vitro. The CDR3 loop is CASTFDLQGKDTEAFF. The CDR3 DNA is TGTGCCAGCACCTTTGATCTTCAGGGGAAGGATACTGAAGCTTTCTTT.